This TCR beta chain was retrieved from a study of blood T cell repertoires in COVID-19. Study as a whole: PBMCs, B-cell-depleted T cells, or T cells provided the cDNA or gDNA that made up the material.

This table comes from immunoSEQ multiplex PCR, and its TCRdb copy is limited to in-frame clones, with some not included. The data hold just over 350,000 clones, with roughly 90% observed a single time. In this sample, this clone turned up a few times. CDR1 is MDHEN and CDR2 is SYDVKM in the germline V gene. J gave up 1 base and V 2 bases, and 5 bases lay outside the gene matches. The CDR3 runs 17 residues. The gene calls are TRBV28 and TRBJ1-3; 10 bases align to TRBD1. The receptor was isolated from a woman aged 30 to 39 who had recovered from COVID-19. The sequencing sample was made of PBMCs or T cells enriched from blood (not recorded which). The CDR3 DNA reads TGTGCCAGCAGTTTAAGTGGACAGGGGGAATCTGGAAACACCATATATTTT. Protein sequence: CASSLSGQGESGNTIYF.